Listed below are T cell receptor beta chains from one sample, sequenced in a study of blood T cell repertoires in COVID-19. TCRdb's copy holds only in-frame clones and misses some; the assay was immunoSEQ multiplex PCR. Of around 190,000 clones in the sample, roughly 88% were seen once. The specimen was peripheral blood. Source of these receptors: a human donor in a cohort sampled during active COVID-19. The CDR3 runs from the conserved cysteine through the conserved F or W. The D gene is left open where the match is weak. Size is omitted from some rows. Given values are once, few, many or a class for expanded clones.

>TRBJ1-5|TRBV30|NA|TRBD1
CAWSVGQALSNQPQHF
TGTGCCTGGAGTGTAGGACAGGCGTTAAGCAATCAGCCCCAGCATTTT
>TRBJ2-2|TRBV7-2|NA|TRBD2
CASSPLRLAEVTGELFF
TGTGCCAGCAGCCCCCTTCGACTAGCGGAGGTCACCGGGGAGCTGTTTTTT
>TRBJ2-7|TRBV28|NA|TRBD2
CASSGLVGEQYF
TGTGCCAGCAGCGGACTAGTTGGTGAGCAGTACTTC
>TRBJ2-7|TRBV19|NA|NA
CASSFRGARSYEQYF
TGTGCCAGTAGTTTCCGGGGGGCCCGCTCCTACGAGCAGTACTTC
>TRBJ1-2|TRBV19|few|NA
CAAERNYGYTF
TGTGCCGCGGAGCGCAACTATGGCTACACCTTC
>TRBJ2-3|TRBV4-1|NA|NA
CASSQDPAGDTQYF
TGCGCCAGCAGCCAAGACCCAGCAGGAGATACGCAGTATTTT
>TRBJ1-2|TRBV7-9|NA|NA
CASSLGPGTGDGYTF
TGTGCCAGCAGCTTAGGCCCCGGGACGGGAGACGGCTACACCTTC
>TRBJ1-2|TRBV28|NA|TRBD1
CASSSHPGTGGASSGYTF
TGTGCCAGCAGTTCCCATCCCGGGACAGGGGGCGCTTCCTCTGGCTACACCTTC
>TRBJ2-7|TRBV2|NA|TRBD2
CASSEMASGSEQYF
TGTGCCAGCAGTGAAATGGCTAGCGGGAGCGAGCAGTACTTC
>TRBJ2-7|TRBV30|NA|NA
CAWRLSSYEQYF
TGTGCCTGGAGACTGAGCTCCTACGAGCAGTACTTC
>TRBJ2-1|TRBV24-1|NA|TRBD1
CATSDFQPGQGASLEFF
TGTGCCACCAGTGATTTCCAACCGGGACAGGGGGCGAGTCTGGAGTTCTTC
>TRBJ2-1|TRBV2|NA|TRBD2
CARGWWVGTSGGNEQFF
TGTGCCAGGGGATGGTGGGTGGGAACTAGCGGGGGCAATGAGCAGTTCTTC
>TRBJ2-1|TRBV28|NA|TRBD1
CASRTGAGSYNEQFF
TGTGCCAGCAGGACAGGGGCGGGTTCCTACAATGAGCAGTTCTTC
>TRBJ2-7|TRBV24-1|NA|TRBD1
CATSATGLYEQYF
TGTGCCACCAGTGCGACAGGGCTATACGAGCAGTACTTC
>TRBJ2-4|TRBV18|NA|TRBD2
CASSPAGLAGVGNIQYF
TGTGCCAGCTCACCCGCCGGACTAGCGGGAGTAGGGAACATTCAGTACTTC
>TRBJ2-7|TRBV6-1|once|NA
CASSEPGYEQYF
TGTGCCAGCAGTGAACCGGGTTACGAGCAGTACTTC
>TRBJ2-7|TRBV13|NA|TRBD1
CASSWITGGSSYEQYF
TGTGCCAGCAGCTGGATTACAGGGGGCAGTTCCTACGAGCAGTACTTC
>TRBJ2-1|TRBV7-8|NA|NA
CASSLTEGYNEQFF
TGTGCCAGCAGCCTTACGGAGGGTTACAATGAGCAGTTCTTC
>TRBJ1-6|TRBV18|NA|TRBD1
CASSQRQGTSYNSPLHF
TGTGCCAGCTCACAGCGACAGGGAACCTCCTATAATTCACCCCTCCACTTT
>TRBJ2-6|TRBV19|NA|TRBD2
CASSNVRKTSGWYSGANVLTF
TGTGCCAGTAGTAATGTCCGGAAAACTAGCGGATGGTACTCTGGGGCCAACGTCCTGACTTTC
>TRBJ1-2|TRBV12-3/TRBV12-4|NA|NA
CASLVTGDRGYTF
TGTGCCAGCCTAGTGACAGGCGACCGGGGCTACACCTTC
>TRBJ1-2|TRBV5-1|once|TRBD1
CASSLGGADYGYTF
TGCGCCAGCAGCTTAGGGGGCGCTGACTATGGCTACACCTTC
>TRBJ2-7|TRBV5-1|NA|TRBD2
CASSLTGLAAYEQYF
TGCGCCAGCAGCCTCACAGGACTAGCGGCCTACGAGCAGTACTTC
>TRBJ2-5|TRBV5-1|NA|NA
CASSPRSGQQETQYF
TGCGCCAGCAGCCCCCGCTCCGGACAGCAAGAGACCCAGTACTTC
>TRBJ1-1|TRBV3-1/TRBV3-2|few|NA
CASRGGNEAFF
TGTGCCAGCAGGGGCGGGAATGAAGCTTTCTTT
>TRBJ2-1|TRBV19|NA|TRBD2
CASSKPGLAGEKGQFF
TGTGCCAGTAGTAAACCGGGACTAGCGGGAGAAAAAGGGCAGTTCTTC
>TRBJ1-3|TRBV3-1/TRBV3-2|few|NA
CASSPGRAGNTIYF
TGTGCCAGCAGCCCCGGCCGGGCTGGAAACACCATATATTTT
>TRBJ1-5|TRBV27|NA|TRBD1
CASSPWTGGINQPQHF
TGTGCCAGCAGTCCGTGGACAGGGGGAATCAATCAGCCCCAGCATTTT
>TRBJ1-5|TRBV4-2|NA|TRBD1
CASSPSTDRENQPQHF
TGTGCCAGCAGCCCGTCCACGGACAGGGAGAATCAGCCCCAGCATTTT